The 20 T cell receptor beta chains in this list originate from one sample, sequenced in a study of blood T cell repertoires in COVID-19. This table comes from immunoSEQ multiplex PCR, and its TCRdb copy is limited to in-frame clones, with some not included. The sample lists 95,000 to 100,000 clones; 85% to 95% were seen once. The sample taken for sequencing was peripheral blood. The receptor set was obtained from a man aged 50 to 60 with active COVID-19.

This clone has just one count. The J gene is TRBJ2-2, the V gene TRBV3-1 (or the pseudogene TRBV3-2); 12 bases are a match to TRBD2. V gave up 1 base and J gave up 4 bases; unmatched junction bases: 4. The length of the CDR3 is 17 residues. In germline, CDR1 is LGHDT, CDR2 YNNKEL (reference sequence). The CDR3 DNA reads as TGTGCCAGCAGCCAAGGGGCTAGCGGGAGGGCCACCGGGGAGCTGTTTTTT. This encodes CASSQGASGRATGELFF.

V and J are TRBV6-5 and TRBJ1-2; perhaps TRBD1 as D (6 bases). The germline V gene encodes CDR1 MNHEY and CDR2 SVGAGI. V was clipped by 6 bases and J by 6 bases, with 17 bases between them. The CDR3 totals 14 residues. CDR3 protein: CASSKTGSADGYTF. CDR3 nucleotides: TGTGCCAGCAGCAAGACAGGATCGGCGGATGGCTACACCTTC.

The CDR3 nucleotides are TGTGCCAGCTCCCCGATAGTCGCAAACTCCTACGAGCAGTACTTC. Encoded protein: CASSPIVANSYEQYF. The chain combines TRBV18 with TRBJ2-7; D is unclear. The V gene lost 6 bases and the J gene lost 0 bases, with 15 bases spanning the gap. The germline V gene encodes CDR1 KGHSH and CDR2 LQKENI. This CDR3 region has 15 residues.

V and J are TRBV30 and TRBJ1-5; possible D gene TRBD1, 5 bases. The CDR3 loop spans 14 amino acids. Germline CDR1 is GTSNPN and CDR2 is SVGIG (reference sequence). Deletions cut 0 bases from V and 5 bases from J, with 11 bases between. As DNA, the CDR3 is TGTGCCTGGAGTGTAACGACAGCCGATCAGCCCCAGCATTTT. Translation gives CAWSVTTADQPQHF.

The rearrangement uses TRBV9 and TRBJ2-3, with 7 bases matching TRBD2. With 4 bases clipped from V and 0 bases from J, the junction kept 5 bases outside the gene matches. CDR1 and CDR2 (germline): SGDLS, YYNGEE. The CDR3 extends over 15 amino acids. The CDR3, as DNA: TGTGCCAGCAGCATTAGCGGGCAGAGCACAGATACGCAGTATTTT. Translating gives CASSISGQSTDTQYF.

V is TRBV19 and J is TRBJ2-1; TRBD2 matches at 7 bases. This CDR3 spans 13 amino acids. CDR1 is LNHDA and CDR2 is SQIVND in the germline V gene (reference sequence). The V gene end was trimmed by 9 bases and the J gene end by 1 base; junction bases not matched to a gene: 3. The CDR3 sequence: CASGGSSYNEQFF. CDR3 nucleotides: TGTGCCAGCGGCGGGAGTTCCTACAATGAGCAGTTCTTC.

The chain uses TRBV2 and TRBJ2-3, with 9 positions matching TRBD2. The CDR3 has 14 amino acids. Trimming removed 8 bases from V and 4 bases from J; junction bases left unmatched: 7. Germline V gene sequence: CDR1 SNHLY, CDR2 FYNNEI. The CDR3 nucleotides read TGTGCCAGCGTAGCGGGAGCAATGGCAGATACGCAGTATTTT. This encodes CASVAGAMADTQYF.

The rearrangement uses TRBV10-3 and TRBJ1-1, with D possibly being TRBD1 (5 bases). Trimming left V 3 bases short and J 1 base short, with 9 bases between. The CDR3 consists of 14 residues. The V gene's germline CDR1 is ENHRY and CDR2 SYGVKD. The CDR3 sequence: CAISERQTNTEAFF. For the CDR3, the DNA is TGTGCCATCAGTGAACGACAGACGAACACTGAAGCTTTCTTT.

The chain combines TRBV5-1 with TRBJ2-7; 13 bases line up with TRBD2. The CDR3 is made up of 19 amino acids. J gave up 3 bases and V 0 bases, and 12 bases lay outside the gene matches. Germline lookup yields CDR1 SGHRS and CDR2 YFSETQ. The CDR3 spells CASSLVSRRLAGGNYEQYF. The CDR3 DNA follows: TGCGCCAGCAGCTTGGTCAGCCGAAGACTAGCGGGAGGAAACTACGAGCAGTACTTC.

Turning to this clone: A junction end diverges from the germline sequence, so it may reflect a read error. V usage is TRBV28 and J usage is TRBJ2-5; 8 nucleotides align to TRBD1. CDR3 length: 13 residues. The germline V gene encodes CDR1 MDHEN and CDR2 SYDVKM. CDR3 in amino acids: CASHRGTGDPLDF. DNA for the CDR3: TGTGCCAGCCACAGGGGGACAGGTGACCCTTTGGACTTC.

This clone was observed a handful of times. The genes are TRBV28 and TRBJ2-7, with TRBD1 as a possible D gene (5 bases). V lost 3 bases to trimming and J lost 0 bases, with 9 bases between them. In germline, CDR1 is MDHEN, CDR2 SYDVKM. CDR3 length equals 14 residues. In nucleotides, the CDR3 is TGTGCCAGCAGTTTTAAAGGGGCCTCCTACGAGCAGTACTTC. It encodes CASSFKGASYEQYF.

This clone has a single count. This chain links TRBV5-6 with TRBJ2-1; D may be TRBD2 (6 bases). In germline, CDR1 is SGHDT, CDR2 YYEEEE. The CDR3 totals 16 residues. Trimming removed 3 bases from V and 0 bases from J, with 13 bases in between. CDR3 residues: CASSSRRVSSYNEQFF. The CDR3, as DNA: TGTGCCAGCAGCTCACGGAGGGTGAGCTCCTACAATGAGCAGTTCTTC.

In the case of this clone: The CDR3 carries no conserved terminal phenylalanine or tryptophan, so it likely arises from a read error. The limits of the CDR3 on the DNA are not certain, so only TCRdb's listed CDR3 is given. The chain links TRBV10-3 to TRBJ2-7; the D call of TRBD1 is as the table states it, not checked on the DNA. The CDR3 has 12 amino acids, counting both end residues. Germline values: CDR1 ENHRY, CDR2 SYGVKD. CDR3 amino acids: CAISEPRGPPTI.

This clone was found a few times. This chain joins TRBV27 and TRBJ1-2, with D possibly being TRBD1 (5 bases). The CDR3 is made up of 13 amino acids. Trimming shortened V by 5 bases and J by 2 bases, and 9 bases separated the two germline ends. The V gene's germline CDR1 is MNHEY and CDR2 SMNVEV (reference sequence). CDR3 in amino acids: CASSPDRNYGYTF. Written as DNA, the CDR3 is TGTGCCAGCAGTCCCGACAGAAACTATGGCTACACCTTC.

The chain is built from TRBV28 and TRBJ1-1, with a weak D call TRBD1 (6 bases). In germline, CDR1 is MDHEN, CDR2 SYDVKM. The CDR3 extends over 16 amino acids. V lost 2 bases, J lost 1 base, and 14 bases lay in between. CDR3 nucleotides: TGTGCCAGCAGTTTAAGGCAGGGGAAGGGGAACACTGAAGCTTTCTTT. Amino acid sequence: CASSLRQGKGNTEAFF.

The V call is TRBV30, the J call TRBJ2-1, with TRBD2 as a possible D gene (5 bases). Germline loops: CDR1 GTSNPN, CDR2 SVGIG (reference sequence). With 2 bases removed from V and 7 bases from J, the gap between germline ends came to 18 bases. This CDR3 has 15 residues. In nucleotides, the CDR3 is TGTGCCTGGAGTCCAGGAGTTAGCCCGGGGAATGAGCAGTTCTTC. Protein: CAWSPGVSPGNEQFF.

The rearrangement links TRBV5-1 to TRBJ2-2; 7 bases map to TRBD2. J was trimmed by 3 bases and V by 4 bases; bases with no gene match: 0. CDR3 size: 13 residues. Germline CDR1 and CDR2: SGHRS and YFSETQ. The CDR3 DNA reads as TGCGCCAGCAGCCGGGGGGACACCGGGGAGCTGTTTTTT. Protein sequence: CASSRGDTGELFF. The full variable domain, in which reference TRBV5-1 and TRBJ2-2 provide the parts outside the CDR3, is KAGVTQTPRYLIKTRGQQVTLSCSPISGHRSVSWYQQTPGQGLQFLFEYFSETQRNKGNFPGRFSGRQFSNSRSEMNVSTLELGDSALYLCASSRGDTGELFFGEGSRLTVL.

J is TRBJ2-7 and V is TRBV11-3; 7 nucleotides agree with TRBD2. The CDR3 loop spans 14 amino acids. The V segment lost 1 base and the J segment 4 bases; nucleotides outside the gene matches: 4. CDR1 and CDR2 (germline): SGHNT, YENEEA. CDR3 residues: CASSLGGSGYEQYF. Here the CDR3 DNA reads TGTGCCAGCAGCTTAGGCGGGAGCGGGTACGAGCAGTACTTC. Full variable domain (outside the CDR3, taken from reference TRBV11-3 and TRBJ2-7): EAGVVQSPRYKIIEKKQPVAFWCNPISGHNTLYWYLQNLGQGPELLIRYENEEAVDDSQLPKDRFSAERLKGVDSTLKIQPAELGDSAVYLCASSLGGSGYEQYFGPGTRLTVT.

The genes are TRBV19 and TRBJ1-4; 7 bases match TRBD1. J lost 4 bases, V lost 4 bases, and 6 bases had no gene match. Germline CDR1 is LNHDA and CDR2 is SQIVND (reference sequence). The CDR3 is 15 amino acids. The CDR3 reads CASSSGTVFNEKLFF. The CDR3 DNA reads TGTGCCAGTAGTAGCGGGACAGTCTTTAATGAAAAACTGTTTTTT.

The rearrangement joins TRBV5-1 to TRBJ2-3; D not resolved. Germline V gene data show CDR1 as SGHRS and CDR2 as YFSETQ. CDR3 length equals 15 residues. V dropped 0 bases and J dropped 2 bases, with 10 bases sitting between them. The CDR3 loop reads CASSLAGLATDTQYF. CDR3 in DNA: TGCGCCAGCAGCTTGGCCGGGTTAGCCACAGATACGCAGTATTTT.